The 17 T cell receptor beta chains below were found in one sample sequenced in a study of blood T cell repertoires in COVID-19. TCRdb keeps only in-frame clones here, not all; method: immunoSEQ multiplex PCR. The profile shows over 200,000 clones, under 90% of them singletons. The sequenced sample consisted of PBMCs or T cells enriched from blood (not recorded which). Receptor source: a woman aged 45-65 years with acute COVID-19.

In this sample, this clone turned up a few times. CDR3 nucleotides: TGTGCCAGCAGCTCTGTAGCGGGAGTAGTCCACGAGCAGTACTTC. It codes for CASSSVAGVVHEQYF. The gene calls are TRBV7-2 and TRBJ2-7; the match to TRBD2 covers 9 bases. The CDR3 contains 15 residues. The germline V gene has CDR1 SGHTA and CDR2 FQGNSA. Trimming cost V 4 bases and J 5 bases; bases outside gene matches: 9.

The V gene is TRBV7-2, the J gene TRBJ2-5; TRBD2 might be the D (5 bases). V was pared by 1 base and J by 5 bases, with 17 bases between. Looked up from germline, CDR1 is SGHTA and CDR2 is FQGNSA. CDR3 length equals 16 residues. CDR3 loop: CASSLGEGAHRETQYF. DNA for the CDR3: TGTGCCAGCAGCTTAGGCGAGGGAGCCCATAGGGAGACCCAGTACTTC.

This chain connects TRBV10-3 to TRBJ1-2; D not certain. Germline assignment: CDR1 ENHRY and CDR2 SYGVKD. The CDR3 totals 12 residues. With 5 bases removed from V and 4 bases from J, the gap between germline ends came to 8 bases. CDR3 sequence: CAISSQAYGYTF. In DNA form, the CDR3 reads TGTGCCATCAGTTCTCAGGCCTATGGCTACACCTTC.

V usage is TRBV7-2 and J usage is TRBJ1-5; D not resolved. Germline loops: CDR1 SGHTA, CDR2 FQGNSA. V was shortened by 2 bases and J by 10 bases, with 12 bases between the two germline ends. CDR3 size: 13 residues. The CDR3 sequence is CASSLQSIKPQHF. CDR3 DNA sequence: TGTGCCAGCAGCTTACAGTCAATCAAACCCCAGCATTTT. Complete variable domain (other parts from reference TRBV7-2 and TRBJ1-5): GAGVSQSPSNKVTEKGKDVELRCDPISGHTALYWYRQSLGQGLEFLIYFQGNSAPDKSGLPSDRFSAERTGGSVSTLTIQRTQQEDSAVYLCASSLQSIKPQHFGDGTRLSIL.

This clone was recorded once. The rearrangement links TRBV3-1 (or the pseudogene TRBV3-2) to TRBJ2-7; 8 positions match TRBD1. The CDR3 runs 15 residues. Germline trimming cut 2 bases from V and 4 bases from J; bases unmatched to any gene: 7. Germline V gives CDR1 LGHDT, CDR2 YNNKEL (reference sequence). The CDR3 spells CASSQLWTGNYEQYF. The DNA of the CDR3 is TGTGCCAGCAGCCAACTATGGACAGGGAATTACGAGCAGTACTTC.

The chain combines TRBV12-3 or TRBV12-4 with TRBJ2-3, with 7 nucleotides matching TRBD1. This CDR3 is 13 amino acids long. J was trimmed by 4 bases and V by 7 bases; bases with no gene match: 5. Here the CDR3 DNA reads TGTGCCAGCAAATACAGGGGTTCAGATACGCAGTATTTT. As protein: CASKYRGSDTQYF.

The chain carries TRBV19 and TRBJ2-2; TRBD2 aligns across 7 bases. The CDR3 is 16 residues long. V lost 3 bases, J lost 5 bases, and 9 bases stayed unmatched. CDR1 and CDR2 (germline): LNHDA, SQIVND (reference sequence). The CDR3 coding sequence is TGTGCCAGTAGTATTAGAACCGGGACTACTACCGGGGAGCTGTTTTTT. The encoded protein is CASSIRTGTTTGELFF.

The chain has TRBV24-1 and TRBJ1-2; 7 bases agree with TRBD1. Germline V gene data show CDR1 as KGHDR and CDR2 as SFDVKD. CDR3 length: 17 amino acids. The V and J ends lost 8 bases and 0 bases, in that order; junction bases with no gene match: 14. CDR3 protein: CATKRPGQTTANYGYTF. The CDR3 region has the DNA TGTGCCACCAAACGCCCGGGACAGACTACAGCTAACTATGGCTACACCTTC.

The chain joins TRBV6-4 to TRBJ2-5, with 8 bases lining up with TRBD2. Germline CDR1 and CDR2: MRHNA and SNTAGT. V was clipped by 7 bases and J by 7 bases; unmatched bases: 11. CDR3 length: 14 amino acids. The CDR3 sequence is CASTQGLAGGTQYF. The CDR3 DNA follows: TGTGCCAGCACTCAGGGACTGGCGGGAGGGACCCAGTACTTC.

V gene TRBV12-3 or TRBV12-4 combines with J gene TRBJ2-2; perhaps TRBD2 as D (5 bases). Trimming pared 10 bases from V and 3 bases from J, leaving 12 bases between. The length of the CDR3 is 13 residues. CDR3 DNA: TGTGCCATACCGGACGGGGACACCGGGGAGCTGTTTTTT. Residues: CAIPDGDTGELFF.

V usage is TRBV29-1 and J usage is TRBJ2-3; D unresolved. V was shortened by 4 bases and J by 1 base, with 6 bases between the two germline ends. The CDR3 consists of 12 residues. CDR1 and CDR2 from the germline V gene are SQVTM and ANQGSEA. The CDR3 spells CSVVFGTDTQYF. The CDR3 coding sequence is TGCAGCGTTGTATTCGGCACAGATACGCAGTATTTT.

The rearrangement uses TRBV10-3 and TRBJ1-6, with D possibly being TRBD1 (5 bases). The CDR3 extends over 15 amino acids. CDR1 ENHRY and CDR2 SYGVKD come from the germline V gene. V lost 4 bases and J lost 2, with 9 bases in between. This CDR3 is CAISGGGTYNSPLHF. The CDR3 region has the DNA TGTGCCATCAGTGGTGGGGGGACCTATAATTCACCCCTCCACTTT.

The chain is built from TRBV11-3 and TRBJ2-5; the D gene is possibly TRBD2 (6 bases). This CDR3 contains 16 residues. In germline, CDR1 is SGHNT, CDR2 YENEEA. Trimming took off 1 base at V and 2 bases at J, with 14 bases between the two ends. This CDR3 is CASSLVGLGGQETQYF. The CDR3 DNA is TGTGCCAGCAGCTTAGTAGGCCTCGGGGGACAAGAGACCCAGTACTTC.

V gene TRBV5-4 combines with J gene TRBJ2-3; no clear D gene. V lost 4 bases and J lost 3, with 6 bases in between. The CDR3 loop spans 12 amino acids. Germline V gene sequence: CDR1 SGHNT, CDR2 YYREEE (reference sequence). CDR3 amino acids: CASSQLTDTQYF. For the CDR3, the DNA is TGTGCCAGCAGCCAACTAACAGATACGCAGTATTTT.

This CDR3 reads CASRESGAIGNTIYF. Written as DNA, the CDR3 is TGCGCCAGCCGAGAATCTGGGGCGATCGGAAACACCATATATTTT. The rearrangement joins TRBV10-2 to TRBJ1-3; a weak D match, TRBD1 (5 bases). The CDR3 is 15 amino acids. The germline CDR1 and CDR2 sequences are WSHSY and SAAADI. With 8 bases removed from V and 4 bases from J, the gap between germline ends came to 18 bases.

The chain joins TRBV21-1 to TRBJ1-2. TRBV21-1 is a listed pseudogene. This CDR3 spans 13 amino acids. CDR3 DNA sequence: TGTGCCAGCAGCAAAGGTCCTGTTTGTGGCTACACCTTC. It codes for CASSKGPVCGYTF.

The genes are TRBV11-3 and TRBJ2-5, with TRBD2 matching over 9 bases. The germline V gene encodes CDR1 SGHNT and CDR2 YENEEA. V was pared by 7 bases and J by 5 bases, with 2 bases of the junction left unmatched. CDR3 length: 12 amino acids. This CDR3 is CASTLAGETQYF. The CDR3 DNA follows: TGTGCCAGCACCCTAGCGGGGGAGACCCAGTACTTC. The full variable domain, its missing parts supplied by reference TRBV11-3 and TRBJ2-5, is EAGVVQSPRYKIIEKKQPVAFWCNPISGHNTLYWYLQNLGQGPELLIRYENEEAVDDSQLPKDRFSAERLKGVDSTLKIQPAELGDSAVYLCASTLAGETQYFGPGTRLLVL.